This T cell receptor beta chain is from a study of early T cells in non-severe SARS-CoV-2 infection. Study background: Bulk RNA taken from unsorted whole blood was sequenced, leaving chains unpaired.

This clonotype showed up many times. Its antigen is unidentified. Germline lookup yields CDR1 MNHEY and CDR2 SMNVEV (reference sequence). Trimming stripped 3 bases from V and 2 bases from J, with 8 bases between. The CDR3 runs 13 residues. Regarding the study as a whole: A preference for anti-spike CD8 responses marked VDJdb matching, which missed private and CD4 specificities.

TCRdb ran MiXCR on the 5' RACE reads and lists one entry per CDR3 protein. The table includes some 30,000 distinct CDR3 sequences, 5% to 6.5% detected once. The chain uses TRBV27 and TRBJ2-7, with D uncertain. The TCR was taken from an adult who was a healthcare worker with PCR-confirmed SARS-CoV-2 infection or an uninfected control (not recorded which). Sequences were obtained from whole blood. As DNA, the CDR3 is TGTGCCAGCAGTTTTAGGCCTACCTACGAGCAGTACTTC. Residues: CASSFRPTYEQYF.